The 11 T cell receptor beta chains listed next were all sequenced from one sample in a study of cytomegalovirus exposure and HLA in healthy donors. PCR primers comprised 60 Vbeta and 13 Jbeta primers. The method was immunoSEQ multiplex PCR; TCRdb's version includes in-frame clones alone and lacks a portion of them. The profile covers 40,000 or so clones, with approximately 90% appearing a single time and roughly 3% taken by the ten largest. Sequenced material: PBMCs. These receptors were collected from a woman aged 18-35 years in good health and CMV-seronegative.

The V call is TRBV28, the J call TRBJ1-3; TRBD1 matches 8 bases. This CDR3 has 15 amino acids. Per the germline V gene, CDR1 is MDHEN and CDR2 is SYDVKM. After removal of 5 bases from V and 4 bases from J, the junction contained 7 bases not matched to a gene. Here the CDR3 DNA reads TGTGCCAGCAGTCCCCGGACAGGGCAAGGAAACACCATATATTTT. As protein: CASSPRTGQGNTIYF.

This clone was seen once. The chain uses TRBV30 and TRBJ1-1; perhaps TRBD1 as D (5 bases). Germline CDR1 GTSNPN, CDR2 SVGIG (reference sequence). V shed 8 bases and J shed 0 bases, with 7 bases lying between them. The CDR3 has 11 amino acids. The CDR3 DNA reads TGTGCCGGACACGTGAACACTGAAGCTTTCTTT. It codes for CAGHVNTEAFF.

CDR3 loop: CASSTGLAGDEQYF. The CDR3 DNA is TGTGCCAGCAGCACGGGACTAGCGGGAGACGAGCAGTACTTC. J is TRBJ2-7 and V is TRBV5-5, with TRBD2 matching over 14 bases. The CDR3 totals 14 residues. Looked up from germline, CDR1 is SGHKS and CDR2 is YYEKEE (reference sequence). J lost 5 bases, V lost 4 bases, and 2 bases had no gene match.

The V and J genes are TRBV10-3 and TRBJ2-7, with 8 nucleotides matching TRBD1. The J segment lost 2 bases and the V segment lost 3 bases, leaving 9 bases of the junction unmatched. Germline values: CDR1 ENHRY, CDR2 SYGVKD. This CDR3 is built from 16 residues. In DNA form, the CDR3 reads TGTGCCATCAGTGACCCCGGGACAGGTCACCCCTACGAGCAGTACTTC. It translates to CAISDPGTGHPYEQYF.

The count of this clone is one. V gene TRBV28 combines with J gene TRBJ1-2, with TRBD1 as a possible D gene (6 bases). With 10 bases removed from V and 0 bases from J, the gap between germline ends came to 24 bases. The CDR3 is 17 amino acids. Germline V gene lookup returns CDR1 MDHEN and CDR2 SYDVKM. The CDR3 DNA sequence: TGTGCCATCCCATGGCGTGGCAGGGGCCAAACTAACTATGGCTACACCTTC. This translates into CAIPWRGRGQTNYGYTF.

The gene calls are TRBV11-2 and TRBJ1-4, with 7 bases lining up with TRBD1. The CDR3 is made up of 14 amino acids. J lost 4 bases, V lost 5 bases, and 4 bases had no gene match. Per the germline V gene, CDR1 is SGHAT and CDR2 is FQNNGV. In nucleotides, the CDR3 is TGTGCCAGCAGCCACAGGGACAGTAATGAAAAACTGTTTTTT. It is translated as CASSHRDSNEKLFF. The full variable domain, rest sourced from reference TRBV11-2 and TRBJ1-4, is EAGVAQSPRYKIIEKRQSVAFWCNPISGHATLYWYQQILGQGPKLLIQFQNNGVVDDSQLPKDRFSAERLKGVDSTLKIQPAKLEDSAVYLCASSHRDSNEKLFFGSGTQLSVL.

With respect to this clone: The junction departs from germline at one end; a sequencing error may be responsible. The chain links TRBV7-9 to TRBJ2-3; 8 bases are a match to TRBD1. The CDR3 covers 17 residues. Per the germline V gene, CDR1 is SEHNR and CDR2 is FQNEAQ (reference sequence). The CDR3 loop is CSSRYTGTGGYTDTQYF. CDR3 DNA sequence: TGTTCCAGCAGATATACCGGGACAGGAGGGTACACAGATACGCAGTATTTT. The variable domain in full, with the rest retrieved from reference TRBV7-9 and TRBJ2-3, is DTGVSQNPRHKITKRGQNVTFRCDPISEHNRLYWYRQTLGQGPEFLTYFQNEAQLEKSRLLSDRFSAERPKGSFSTLEIQRTEQGDSAMYLCSSRYTGTGGYTDTQYFGPGTRLTVL.

The chain has TRBV9 and TRBJ1-1; D gene uncertain. The CDR3 length is 15 residues. The V end was cut by 0 bases, the J end by 0 bases, with 9 bases between. The germline gives CDR1 SGDLS, CDR2 YYNGEE. The CDR3 spells CASSVGPGMNTEAFF. The CDR3 DNA is TGTGCCAGCAGCGTAGGCCCAGGTATGAACACTGAAGCTTTCTTT.

The chain couples TRBV5-6 to TRBJ2-5; the D gene is possibly TRBD2 (6 bases). The germline gives CDR1 SGHDT, CDR2 YYEEEE. This CDR3 has 14 residues. Between the trimmed V and J ends, which lost 6 bases and 6 bases, there was a span of 18 bases. This CDR3 is CASTDSPGVKTQYF. The CDR3 coding sequence is TGTGCCAGCACAGACTCCCCGGGGGTTAAGACCCAGTACTTC.

V usage is TRBV27 and J usage is TRBJ2-5, with a weak D call TRBD1 (5 bases). The V gene lost 4 bases and the J gene lost 2 bases, with 11 bases spanning the gap. The CDR3 runs 14 residues. Looked up from germline, CDR1 is MNHEY and CDR2 is SMNVEV (reference sequence). DNA of the CDR3: TGTGCCAGCAGTTCAAACGGACATCAAGAGACCCAGTACTTC. It specifies CASSSNGHQETQYF.

The chain recombines TRBV30 with TRBJ2-7; TRBD1 might be the D (5 bases). The CDR3 loop spans 12 amino acids. Per germline, CDR1 GTSNPN and CDR2 SVGIG (reference sequence). V was cut by 3 bases and J by 7 bases, with 13 bases left in between. CDR3 protein: CAWSPLGLEQYF. The CDR3 DNA reads as TGTGCCTGGAGCCCCCTGGGGCTAGAGCAGTACTTC. The complete variable domain, with remaining parts taken from reference TRBV30 and TRBJ2-7, reads SQTIHQWPATLVQPVGSPLSLECTVEGTSNPNLYWYRQAAGRGLQLLFYSVGIGQISSEVPQNLSASRPQDRQFILSSKKLLLSDSGFYLCAWSPLGLEQYFGPGTRLTVT.